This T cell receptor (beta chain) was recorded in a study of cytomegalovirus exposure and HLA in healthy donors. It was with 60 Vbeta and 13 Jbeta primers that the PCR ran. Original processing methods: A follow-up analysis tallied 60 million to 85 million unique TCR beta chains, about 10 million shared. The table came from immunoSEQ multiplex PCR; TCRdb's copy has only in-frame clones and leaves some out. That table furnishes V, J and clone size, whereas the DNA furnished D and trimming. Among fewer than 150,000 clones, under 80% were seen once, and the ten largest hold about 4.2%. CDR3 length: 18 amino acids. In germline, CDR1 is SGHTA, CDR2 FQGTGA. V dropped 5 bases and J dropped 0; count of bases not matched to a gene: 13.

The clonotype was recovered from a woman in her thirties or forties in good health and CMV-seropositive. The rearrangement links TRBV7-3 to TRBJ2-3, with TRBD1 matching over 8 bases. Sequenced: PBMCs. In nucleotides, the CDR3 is TGTGCCAGCAGCCAGGGGGCTTTTGCGGGGTTCAGCACAGATACGCAGTATTTT. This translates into CASSQGAFAGFSTDTQYF.